These T cell receptor beta chains were read from a single sample in a study of metastatic and nonmetastatic thyroid tumors. Using MiXCR, TCRdb reanalyzed the PCR reads. The sample holds 30,000 to 45,000 clones, around a third seen once. What was sequenced was tumor tissue. The receptors shown here come from a female donor with papillary thyroid cancer or a benign thyroid nodule (not recorded which). Some clones in this sample may be carry-over from other donors' samples. CDR3s include the opening cysteine and the closing phenylalanine or tryptophan. Each record gives: clone size, V gene, J gene, CDR3 protein. Clone sizes are given selectively: once, few, many, or a class where the clone is expanded.

size: few; V: TRBV10-3; J: TRBJ2-1; CDR3: CAISTSGSGNEQFF
size: NA; V: TRBV19; J: TRBJ1-5; CDR3: CASSIDNGAPLLDQPQHF
size: NA; V: TRBV5-1; J: TRBJ2-7; CDR3: CASSGSGRANEQYF
size: NA; V: TRBV11-2; J: TRBJ1-2; CDR3: CASSLAETGHTF
size: NA; V: TRBV3-1; J: TRBJ2-1; CDR3: CASSQGRQVLFF
size: NA; V: TRBV5-1; J: TRBJ2-1; CDR3: CASSLGQGQWGEQFF
size: NA; V: TRBV6-1; J: TRBJ2-1; CDR3: CASSPLLVAGGNEQFF
size: once; V: TRBV5-1; J: TRBJ1-5; CDR3: CASSLGTGGRNQPQHF
size: NA; V: TRBV7-3; J: TRBJ2-1; CDR3: CASSLTEGGGTRMDF
size: few; V: TRBV6-4; J: TRBJ2-7; CDR3: CASSDSSQGEQYF
size: NA; V: TRBV28; J: TRBJ2-7; CDR3: CASGRRDRGAHSSYEQYF
size: few; V: TRBV29-1; J: TRBJ2-7; CDR3: CSVMKQGAAYEQYF
size: NA; V: TRBV20-1; J: TRBJ2-7; CDR3: CSADLAYEQYF
size: NA; V: TRBV30; J: TRBJ1-6; CDR3: CAWSGTENSPLHF
size: few; V: TRBV19; J: TRBJ2-3; CDR3: CASSSSLGGRTQYF
size: NA; V: TRBV5-6; J: TRBJ1-1; CDR3: CASSLGYGLNTEAFF
size: few; V: TRBV6-1; J: TRBJ2-2; CDR3: CASSEGLDTGELFF
size: NA; V: TRBV11-2; J: TRBJ2-6; CDR3: CASSLDGTSGANVLTF
size: NA; V: TRBV19; J: TRBJ1-1; CDR3: CASSTGKNTEAFF